This TCR beta chain was sequenced during a study of long-term antiretroviral therapy in people with HIV. The wider study: The oldest specimens predate the 2015 immediate-ART recommendation by about a decade. Study results and caveats: Controls exceeded HIV repertoires in CDR3 length range.

Sequencing used immunoSEQ v3.0 at survey level. Sequencing used immunoSEQ multiplex PCR; TCRdb keeps in-frame clones, though not all of them. This table has about 20,000 clones, roughly 80% appearing once. This CDR3 is 15 amino acids long. Germline values: CDR1 MNHNS, CDR2 SASEGT. J was trimmed by 1 base and V by 5 bases; bases with no gene match: 7. A note on this clone: What it recognizes is unknown.

Post-ART PBMC samples numbered at least two per donor, and pre-ART ones at least one. Every specimen held between about 0.85-10 million cryopreserved PBMC. These were thawed and washed before DNA extraction. The sequencing used unsorted PBMCs, collected 5.9 years after starting antiretroviral therapy. The chain carries TRBV6-1 and TRBJ1-1; 7 nucleotides align to TRBD1. The source of this sequence is a man aged 30-40 years with HIV. As DNA, the CDR3 is TGTGCCAGCAGTTCGACGGGACAGAAGAACACTGAAGCTTTCTTT. It codes for CASSSTGQKNTEAFF.